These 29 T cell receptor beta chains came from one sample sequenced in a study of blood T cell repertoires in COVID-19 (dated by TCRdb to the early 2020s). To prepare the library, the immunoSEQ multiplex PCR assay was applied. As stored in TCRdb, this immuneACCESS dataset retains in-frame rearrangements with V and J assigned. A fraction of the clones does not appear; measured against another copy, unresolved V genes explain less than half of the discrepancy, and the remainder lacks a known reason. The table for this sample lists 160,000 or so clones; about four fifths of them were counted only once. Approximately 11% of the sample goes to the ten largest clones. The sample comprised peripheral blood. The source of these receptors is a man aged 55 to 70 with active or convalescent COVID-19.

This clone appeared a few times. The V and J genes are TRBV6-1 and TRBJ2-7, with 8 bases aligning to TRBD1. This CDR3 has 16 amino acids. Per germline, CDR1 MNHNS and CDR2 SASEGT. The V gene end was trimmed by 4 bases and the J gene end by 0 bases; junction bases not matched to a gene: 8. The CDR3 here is CASSGYDRGPSYEQYF. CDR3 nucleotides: TGTGCCAGCAGTGGATACGACAGGGGACCCTCCTACGAGCAGTACTTC.

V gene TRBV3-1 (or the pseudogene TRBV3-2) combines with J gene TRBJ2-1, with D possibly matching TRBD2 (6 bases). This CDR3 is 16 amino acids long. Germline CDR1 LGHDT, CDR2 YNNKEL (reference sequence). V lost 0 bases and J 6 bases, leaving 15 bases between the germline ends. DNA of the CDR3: TGTGCCAGCAGCCAAGAATCACTAGTGGGGGGCAATGAGCAGTTCTTC. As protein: CASSQESLVGGNEQFF.

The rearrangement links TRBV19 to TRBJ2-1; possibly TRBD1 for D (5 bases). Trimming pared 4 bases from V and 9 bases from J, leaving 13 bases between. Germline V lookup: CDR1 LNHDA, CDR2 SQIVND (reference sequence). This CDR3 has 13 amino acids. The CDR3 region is CASSNGDRIEQFF. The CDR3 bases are TGTGCCAGTAGTAATGGCGACAGAATTGAGCAGTTCTTC.

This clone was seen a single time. Here the CDR3 reads CASSQKTGTGRPQYF. DNA of the CDR3: TGTGCCAGTAGTCAAAAGACCGGGACAGGGAGACCCCAGTACTTC. The genes are TRBV19 and TRBJ2-7, with 9 bases lining up with TRBD1. This CDR3 comprises 15 residues. Germline-derived CDR1 and CDR2 are LNHDA and SQIVND (reference sequence). V dropped 5 bases and J dropped 10; count of bases not matched to a gene: 15.

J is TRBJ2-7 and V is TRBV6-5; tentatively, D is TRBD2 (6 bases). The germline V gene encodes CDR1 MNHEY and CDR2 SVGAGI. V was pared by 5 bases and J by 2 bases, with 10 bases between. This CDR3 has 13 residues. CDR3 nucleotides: TGTGCCAGCAGTCCGGGACTTACCTACGAGCAGTACTTC. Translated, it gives CASSPGLTYEQYF.

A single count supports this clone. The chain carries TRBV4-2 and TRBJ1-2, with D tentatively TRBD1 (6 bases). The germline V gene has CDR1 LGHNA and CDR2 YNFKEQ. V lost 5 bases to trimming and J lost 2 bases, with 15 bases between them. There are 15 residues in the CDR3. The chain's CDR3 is CASSEGPGVNYGYTF. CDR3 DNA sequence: TGTGCCAGCAGCGAAGGCCCAGGGGTGAACTATGGCTACACCTTC.

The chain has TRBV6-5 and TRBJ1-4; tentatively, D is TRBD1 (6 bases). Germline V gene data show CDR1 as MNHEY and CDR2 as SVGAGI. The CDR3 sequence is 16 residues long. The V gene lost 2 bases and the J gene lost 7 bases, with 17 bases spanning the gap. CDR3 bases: TGTGCCAGCAGTTACCGCAAGACAGGTGGATTTGAAAAACTGTTTTTT. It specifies CASSYRKTGGFEKLFF.

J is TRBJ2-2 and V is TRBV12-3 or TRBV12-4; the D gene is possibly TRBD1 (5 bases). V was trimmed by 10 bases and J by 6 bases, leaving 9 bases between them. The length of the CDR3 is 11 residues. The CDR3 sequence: CATGLAGELFF. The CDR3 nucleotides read TGTGCCACAGGGCTCGCCGGGGAGCTGTTTTTT.

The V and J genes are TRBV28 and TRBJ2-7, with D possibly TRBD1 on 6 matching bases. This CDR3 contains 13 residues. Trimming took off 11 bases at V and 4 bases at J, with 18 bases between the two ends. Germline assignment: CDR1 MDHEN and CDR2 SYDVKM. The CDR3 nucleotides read TGTGCCGGATCTACGCAGGGGTTGTACGAGCAGTACTTC. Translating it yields CAGSTQGLYEQYF.

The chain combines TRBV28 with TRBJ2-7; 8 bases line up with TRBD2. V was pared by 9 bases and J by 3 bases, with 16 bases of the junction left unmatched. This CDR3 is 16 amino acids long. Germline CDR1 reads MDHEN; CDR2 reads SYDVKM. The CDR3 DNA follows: TGTGCCAGTATCCGCAGGGGCCGTGCGGGAGGCTACGAGCAGTACTTC. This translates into CASIRRGRAGGYEQYF.

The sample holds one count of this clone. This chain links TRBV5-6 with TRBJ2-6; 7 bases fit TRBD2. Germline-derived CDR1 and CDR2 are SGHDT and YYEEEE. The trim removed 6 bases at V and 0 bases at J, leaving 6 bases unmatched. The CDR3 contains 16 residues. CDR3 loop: CASTPRGISGANVLTF. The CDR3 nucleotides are TGTGCCAGCACCCCGCGGGGGATCTCTGGGGCCAACGTCCTGACTTTC. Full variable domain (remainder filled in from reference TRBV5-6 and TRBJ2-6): DAGVTQSPTHLIKTRGQQVTLRCSPKSGHDTVSWYQQALGQGPQFIFQYYEEEERQRGNFPDRFSGHQFPNYSSELNVNALLLGDSALYLCASTPRGISGANVLTFGAGSRLTVL.

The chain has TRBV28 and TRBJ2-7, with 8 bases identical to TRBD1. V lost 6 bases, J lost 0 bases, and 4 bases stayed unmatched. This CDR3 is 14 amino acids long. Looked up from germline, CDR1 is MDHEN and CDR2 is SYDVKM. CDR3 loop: CASSLGTGSYEQYF. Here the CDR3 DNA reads TGTGCCAGCAGCCTCGGGACAGGCTCCTACGAGCAGTACTTC.

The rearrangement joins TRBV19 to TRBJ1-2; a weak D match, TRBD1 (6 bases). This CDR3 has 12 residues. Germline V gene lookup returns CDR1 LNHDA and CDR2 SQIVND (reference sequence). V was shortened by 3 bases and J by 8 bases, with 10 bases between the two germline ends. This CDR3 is CASSMAGVGYTF. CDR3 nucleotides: TGTGCCAGTAGTATGGCAGGGGTCGGCTACACCTTC.

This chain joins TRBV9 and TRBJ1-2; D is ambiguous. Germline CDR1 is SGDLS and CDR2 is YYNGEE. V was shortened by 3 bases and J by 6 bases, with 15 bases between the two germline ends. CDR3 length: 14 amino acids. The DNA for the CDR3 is TGTGCCAGCAGCGCCCGAATCCCCACGGATGGCTACACCTTC. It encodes CASSARIPTDGYTF.

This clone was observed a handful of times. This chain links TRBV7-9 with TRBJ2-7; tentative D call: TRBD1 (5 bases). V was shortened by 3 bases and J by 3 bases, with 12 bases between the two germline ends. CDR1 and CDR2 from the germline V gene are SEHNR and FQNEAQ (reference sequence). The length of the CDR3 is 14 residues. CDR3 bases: TGTGCCAGCAGCTTTGAGCAGGGTAACTACGAGCAGTACTTC. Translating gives CASSFEQGNYEQYF.

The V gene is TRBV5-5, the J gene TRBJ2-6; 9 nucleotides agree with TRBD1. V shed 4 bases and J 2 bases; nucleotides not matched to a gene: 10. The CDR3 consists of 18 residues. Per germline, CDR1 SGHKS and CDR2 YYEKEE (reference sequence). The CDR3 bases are TGTGCCAGCAGCAGGGGACAGGGAGTAAGTACTGGGGCCAACGTCCTGACTTTC. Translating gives CASSRGQGVSTGANVLTF.

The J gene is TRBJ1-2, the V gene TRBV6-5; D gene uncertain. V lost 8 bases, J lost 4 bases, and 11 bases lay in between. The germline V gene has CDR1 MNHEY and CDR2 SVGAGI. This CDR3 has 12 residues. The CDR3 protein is CASERPTYGYTF. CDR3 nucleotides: TGTGCCAGCGAGCGGCCTACCTATGGCTACACCTTC.

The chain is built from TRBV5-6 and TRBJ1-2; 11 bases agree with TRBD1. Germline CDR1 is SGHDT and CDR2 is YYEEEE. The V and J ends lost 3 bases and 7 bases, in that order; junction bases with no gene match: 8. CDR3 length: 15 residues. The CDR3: CASSSSGQGAIGYTF. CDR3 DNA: TGTGCCAGCAGCTCATCCGGACAGGGGGCCATTGGCTACACCTTC.

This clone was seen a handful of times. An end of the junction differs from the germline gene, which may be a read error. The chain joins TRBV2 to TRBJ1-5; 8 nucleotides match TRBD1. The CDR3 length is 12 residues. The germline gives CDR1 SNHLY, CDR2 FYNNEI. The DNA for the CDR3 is TGTGCCAGCAGTGAAGATCAGGGGGCCTCCGCTTTT. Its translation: CASSEDQGASAF.

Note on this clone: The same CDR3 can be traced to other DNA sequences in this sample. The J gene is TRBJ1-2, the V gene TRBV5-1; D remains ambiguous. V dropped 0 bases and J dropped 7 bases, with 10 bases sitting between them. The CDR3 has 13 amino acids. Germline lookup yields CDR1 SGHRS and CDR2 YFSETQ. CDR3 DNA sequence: TGCGCCAGCAGCTTGGCTGGAAGGAGTGGCTACACCTTC. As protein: CASSLAGRSGYTF.

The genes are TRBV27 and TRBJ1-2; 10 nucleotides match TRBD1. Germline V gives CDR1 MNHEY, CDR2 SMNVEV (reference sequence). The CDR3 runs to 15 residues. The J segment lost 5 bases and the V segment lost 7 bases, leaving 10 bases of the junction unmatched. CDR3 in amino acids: CASTVAGQGLYGYTF. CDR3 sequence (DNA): TGTGCCAGCACCGTAGCGGGACAGGGGTTATATGGCTACACCTTC.

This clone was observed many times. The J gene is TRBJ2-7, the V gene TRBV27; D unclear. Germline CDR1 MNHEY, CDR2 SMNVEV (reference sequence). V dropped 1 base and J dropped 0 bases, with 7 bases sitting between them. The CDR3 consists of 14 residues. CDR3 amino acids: CASSLFGGSYEQYF. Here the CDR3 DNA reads TGTGCCAGCAGTTTATTTGGCGGCTCCTACGAGCAGTACTTC.

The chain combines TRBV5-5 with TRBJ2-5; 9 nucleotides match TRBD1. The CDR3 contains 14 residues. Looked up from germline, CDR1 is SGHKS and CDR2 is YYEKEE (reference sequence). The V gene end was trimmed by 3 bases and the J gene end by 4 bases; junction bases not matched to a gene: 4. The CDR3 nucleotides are TGTGCCAGCAGCTCGGGACAGGGATTAGAGACCCAGTACTTC. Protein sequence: CASSSGQGLETQYF.

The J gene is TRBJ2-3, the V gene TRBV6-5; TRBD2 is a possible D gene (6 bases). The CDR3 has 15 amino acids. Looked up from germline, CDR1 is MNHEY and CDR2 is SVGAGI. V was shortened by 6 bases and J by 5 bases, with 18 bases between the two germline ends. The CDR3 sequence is CASRRAGTVRDTQYF. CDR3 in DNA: TGTGCCAGCAGAAGAGCGGGTACCGTGCGAGATACGCAGTATTTT.

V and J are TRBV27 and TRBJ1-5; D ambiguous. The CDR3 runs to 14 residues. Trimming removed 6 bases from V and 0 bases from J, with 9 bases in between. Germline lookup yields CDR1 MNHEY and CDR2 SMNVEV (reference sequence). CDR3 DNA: TGTGCCAGCAGGGGAGGCTATAGCAATCAGCCCCAGCATTTT. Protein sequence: CASRGGYSNQPQHF.

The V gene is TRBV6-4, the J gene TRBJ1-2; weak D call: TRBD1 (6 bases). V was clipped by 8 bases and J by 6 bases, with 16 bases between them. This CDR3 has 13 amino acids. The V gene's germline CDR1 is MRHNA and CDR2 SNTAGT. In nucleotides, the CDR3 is TGTGCCAGCCCACCGGGGGGGCGGCATGGCTACACCTTC. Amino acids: CASPPGGRHGYTF.

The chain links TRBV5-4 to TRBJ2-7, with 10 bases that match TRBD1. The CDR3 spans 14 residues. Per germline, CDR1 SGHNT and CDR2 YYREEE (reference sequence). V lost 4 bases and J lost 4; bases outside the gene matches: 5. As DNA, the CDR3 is TGTGCCAGCAGCGAAGACAGGGGGCTATACGAGCAGTACTTC. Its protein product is CASSEDRGLYEQYF.

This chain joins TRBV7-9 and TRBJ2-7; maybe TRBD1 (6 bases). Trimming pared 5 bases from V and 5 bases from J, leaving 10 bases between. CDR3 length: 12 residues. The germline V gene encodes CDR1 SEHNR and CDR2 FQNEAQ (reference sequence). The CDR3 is CASSRTGNEQYF. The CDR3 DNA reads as TGTGCCAGCAGCCGAACAGGGAACGAGCAGTACTTC.

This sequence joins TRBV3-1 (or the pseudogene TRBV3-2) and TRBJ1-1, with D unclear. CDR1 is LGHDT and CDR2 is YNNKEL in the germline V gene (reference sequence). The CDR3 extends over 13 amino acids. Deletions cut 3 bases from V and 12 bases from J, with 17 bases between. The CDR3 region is CASSQMTGEITFF. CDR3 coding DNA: TGTGCCAGCAGCCAGATGACCGGAGAAATAACTTTCTTT.